One sample yielded the 27 T cell receptor beta chains listed below, sequenced in a study of T cells in Graves' hyperthyroidism and ophthalmopathy. RNA transcripts yielded amplified TCR beta CDR3 regions. TCR CDR3 underwent first-round RT-PCR with the HTBI primer set. Each CDR3 protein gets one entry after TCRdb re-called the multiplex PCR reads with MiXCR. The profile shows roughly 350,000 distinct CDR3 sequences, approximately 14% of them singletons. The sample taken for sequencing was blood. Receptors were obtained from a woman in her thirties with Graves' hyperthyroidism.

In its sample, this clonotype was seen many times. The chain employs TRBV29-1 and TRBJ2-7; a weak D match, TRBD2 (6 bases). This CDR3 spans 15 amino acids. The V and J ends lost 5 bases and 0 bases respectively, with 17 bases between them. In germline, CDR1 is SQVTM, CDR2 ANQGSEA. CDR3 in amino acids: CSVCLGSGSSYEQYF. The CDR3 region has the DNA TGCAGCGTTTGCCTCGGTAGCGGAAGCTCCTACGAGCAGTACTTC.

Concerning this clonotype: Since a much larger clone is just one base distant, this may be a read error. The gene calls are TRBV7-2 and TRBJ1-5; D unresolved. Germline V gene lookup returns CDR1 SGHTA and CDR2 FQGNSA. The CDR3 runs 17 residues. The CDR3 reads CVSSPAIDKYSNQPQHF. CDR3 bases: TGTGTCAGCAGCCCTGCAATTGACAAGTATAGCAATCAGCCCCAGCATTTT.

This clonotype was seen a few times. The rearrangement uses TRBV3-1 and TRBJ2-1; 10 nucleotides agree with TRBD2. Looked up from germline, CDR1 is LGHDT and CDR2 is YNNKEL (reference sequence). The CDR3 loop spans 15 amino acids. Unmatched junction bases numbered 9, after V lost 6 bases and J lost 7 bases. The CDR3 protein is CASRITSGIVNEQFF. The CDR3 DNA is TGTGCCAGCAGAATTACTAGCGGGATAGTAAATGAGCAGTTCTTC.

This clonotype was detected a few times. The chain is built from TRBV10-3 and TRBJ1-3; D gene uncertain. V dropped 6 bases and J dropped 7 bases, with 7 bases sitting between them. CDR3 length equals 11 residues. Germline V gene lookup returns CDR1 ENHRY and CDR2 SYGVKD. The CDR3 loop reads CAIRKGNTIYF. CDR3 sequence (DNA): TGTGCCATCAGGAAGGGCAACACCATATATTTT.

Turning to this clonotype: This may be a read error, as it is one base from a much larger clone. As the CDR3 is not closed by the conserved phenylalanine or tryptophan, this likely results from a read error. The J gene is TRBJ2-2, the V gene TRBV12-3 or TRBV12-4; 7 bases are shared with TRBD1. The V segment lost 8 bases and the J segment 6 bases; nucleotides outside the gene matches: 3. The CDR3 runs 12 residues. For the CDR3, the DNA is TGTGCCAGCTCAGGGGGATCCGGGGAGCTGTTTCTT. Its protein is CASSGGSGELFL.

This sequence joins TRBV6-2 or TRBV6-3 and TRBJ2-1; 7 bases match TRBD2. The ends lost 2 bases at V and 9 bases at J; junction bases unmatched: 4. Germline loops: CDR1 MNHEY, CDR2 SVGEGT. This CDR3 has 13 residues. The CDR3 spells CASSYGEGGEQFF. In DNA form, the CDR3 reads TGTGCCAGCAGTTACGGGGAGGGCGGTGAGCAGTTCTTC.

There are a few counts of this clonotype. The rearrangement links TRBV25-1 to TRBJ2-5; D not certain. The germline V gene encodes CDR1 MGHDK and CDR2 SYGVNS. The CDR3 extends over 15 amino acids. V lost 3 bases and J 2 bases, leaving 13 bases between the germline ends. The CDR3 nucleotides are TGTGCCAGCAGTGATCAGACAACACCACAAGAGACCCAGTACTTC. It translates to CASSDQTTPQETQYF.

This clonotype was detected many times. The rearrangement uses TRBV11-3 and TRBJ2-1; tentatively, D is TRBD2 (6 bases). V lost 3 bases to trimming and J lost 7 bases, with 13 bases between them. From germline, CDR1 is SGHNT and CDR2 YENEEA. This CDR3 region has 14 residues. The CDR3 DNA is TGTGCCAGCAGCTTGGACGGGGGTAGGAATGAGCAGTTCTTC. Amino acids: CASSLDGGRNEQFF.

This clonotype turned up a few times. V and J are TRBV5-1 and TRBJ2-2; 8 nucleotides line up with TRBD2. The CDR3 has 16 amino acids. J was trimmed by 0 bases and V by 0 bases; bases with no gene match: 1. From germline, CDR1 is SGHRS and CDR2 YFSETQ. CDR3 sequence (DNA): TGCGCCAGCAGCTTGGAGACTAGCGCGAACACCGGGGAGCTGTTTTTT. Translating gives CASSLETSANTGELFF. The variable domain in full, with the rest retrieved from reference TRBV5-1 and TRBJ2-2, is KAGVTQTPRYLIKTRGQQVTLSCSPISGHRSVSWYQQTPGQGLQFLFEYFSETQRNKGNFPGRFSGRQFSNSRSEMNVSTLELGDSALYLCASSLETSANTGELFFGEGSRLTVL.

This clonotype was found many times. The J gene is TRBJ1-1, the V gene TRBV30, with a tentative D call TRBD1 (6 bases). Trimming removed 3 bases at V and 5 bases at J, with 10 bases between. Looked up from germline, CDR1 is GTSNPN and CDR2 is SVGIG (reference sequence). The CDR3 totals 12 residues. CDR3 region: CAWREGDTEAFF. The CDR3 nucleotides read TGTGCCTGGAGAGAGGGGGATACTGAAGCTTTCTTT.

This clonotype was seen more than once but under ten times. The chain links TRBV28 to TRBJ2-7, with 8 bases aligning to TRBD2. CDR1 and CDR2 from the germline V gene are MDHEN and SYDVKM. The CDR3 spans 15 residues. Trimming at V came to 6 bases and at J to 6 bases, leaving 13 bases not matched to a gene. The CDR3 sequence: CASSPSRAGVFEQYF. Written as DNA, the CDR3 is TGTGCCAGCAGCCCATCCCGAGCGGGAGTGTTCGAGCAGTACTTC. Using reference TRBV28 and TRBJ2-7 for the parts outside the CDR3, the full variable domain is DVKVTQSSRYLVKRTGEKVFLECVQDMDHENMFWYRQDPGLGLRLIYFSYDVKMKEKGDIPEGYSVSREKKERFSLILESASTNQTSMYLCASSPSRAGVFEQYFGPGTRLTVT.

J is TRBJ1-3 and V is TRBV5-4; D unresolved. Germline V gene data show CDR1 as SGHNT and CDR2 as YYREEE (reference sequence). The CDR3 runs to 16 residues. V was cut by 0 bases and J by 1 base, with 11 bases left in between. The CDR3 protein is CASSLDPSPSGNTIYF. The CDR3 region has the DNA TGTGCCAGCAGCTTGGATCCCAGTCCGTCTGGAAACACCATATATTTT.

This clonotype was counted many times. The chain is built from TRBV20-1 and TRBJ2-5; D is unclear. CDR1 DFQATT and CDR2 SNEGSKA come from the germline V gene (reference sequence). The CDR3 totals 12 residues. V was cut by 5 bases and J by 0 bases, with 7 bases left in between. The CDR3 is CSAPANQETQYF. DNA of the CDR3: TGCAGTGCTCCGGCGAACCAAGAGACCCAGTACTTC.

A few counts support this clonotype. The V call is TRBV18, the J call TRBJ2-7; 7 bases agree with TRBD2. The CDR3 runs to 15 residues. Trimming at V came to 3 bases and at J to 4 bases, leaving 9 bases not matched to a gene. The germline CDR1 and CDR2 sequences are KGHSH and LQKENI. The CDR3 spells CASSPPGDGGYEQYF. The CDR3 bases are TGTGCCAGCTCACCCCCCGGGGACGGGGGGTACGAGCAGTACTTC. Filled out from reference TRBV18 and TRBJ2-7, the complete variable domain reads NAGVMQNPRHLVRRRGQEARLRCSPMKGHSHVYWYRQLPEEGLKFMVYLQKENIIDESGMPKERFSAEFPKEGPSILRIQQVVRGDSAAYFCASSPPGDGGYEQYFGPGTRLTVT.

This clonotype came up many times. The chain recombines TRBV11-2 with TRBJ2-2; tentative D call: TRBD1 (6 bases). The germline V gene has CDR1 SGHAT and CDR2 FQNNGV. V was shortened by 0 bases and J by 7 bases, with 9 bases between the two germline ends. CDR3 length: 14 residues. The CDR3 DNA is TGTGCCAGCAGCTTAGAACAGGGAGTCGGGGAGCTGTTTTTT. Its translation is CASSLEQGVGELFF.

V is TRBV11-2 and J is TRBJ2-3; 7 positions match TRBD1. J lost 0 bases, V lost 6 bases, and 6 bases had no gene match. The CDR3 spans 15 residues. The V gene's germline CDR1 is SGHAT and CDR2 FQNNGV. The CDR3 DNA reads as TGTGCCAGCAGACGACCGGGACAGAGCACAGATACGCAGTATTTT. It is translated as CASRRPGQSTDTQYF.

The sample holds many counts of this clonotype. The rearrangement uses TRBV7-2 and TRBJ1-1; D unresolved. Germline-derived CDR1 and CDR2 are SGHTA and FQGNSA. Trimming cost V 1 base and J 8 bases, with 11 bases left between them. The CDR3 consists of 13 residues. The CDR3 spells CASSLESFGEAFF. CDR3 bases: TGTGCCAGCAGCTTAGAGTCTTTCGGGGAAGCTTTCTTT.

The table lists this clonotype with a few counts. This chain uses TRBV19 with TRBJ2-2; 16 positions match TRBD2. Germline values: CDR1 LNHDA, CDR2 SQIVND (reference sequence). With 3 bases clipped from V and 6 bases from J, the junction kept 10 bases outside the gene matches. The CDR3 is made up of 19 amino acids. For the CDR3, the DNA is TGTGCCAGTAGTATGCCCCCCTCGGGGACTAGCGGGAGGGCCGGGGAGCTGTTTTTT. Translated, it gives CASSMPPSGTSGRAGELFF. The full variable domain, completed using reference TRBV19 and TRBJ2-2, is DGGITQSPKYLFRKEGQNVTLSCEQNLNHDAMYWYRQDPGQGLRLIYYSQIVNDFQKGDIAEGYSVSREKKESFPLTVTSAQKNPTAFYLCASSMPPSGTSGRAGELFFGEGSRLTVL.

The chain employs TRBV28 and TRBJ2-7; tentative D call: TRBD2 (6 bases). V lost 4 bases to trimming and J lost 2 bases, with 9 bases between them. The germline V gene encodes CDR1 MDHEN and CDR2 SYDVKM. The CDR3 consists of 13 residues. The CDR3 DNA reads as TGTGCCAGCAGTTGGAGGGGCGCCTACGAGCAGTACTTC. Translated: CASSWRGAYEQYF.

There are many counts of this clonotype. V is TRBV20-1 and J is TRBJ2-5; a weak D match, TRBD2 (7 bases). With 8 bases removed from V and 2 bases from J, the gap between germline ends came to 12 bases. The CDR3 has 12 amino acids. Germline CDR1 and CDR2: DFQATT and SNEGSKA (reference sequence). CDR3 residues: CSQRGGQETQYF. For the CDR3, the DNA is TGCAGTCAGAGGGGGGGACAAGAGACCCAGTACTTC.

This clonotype was seen many times. The J gene is TRBJ1-2, the V gene TRBV11-2; D not certain. Trimming took 1 base from V and 7 from J, leaving 10 bases between them. The CDR3 is made up of 13 amino acids. Germline V gene data show CDR1 as SGHAT and CDR2 as FQNNGV. The CDR3 DNA reads as TGTGCCAGCAGCTTAGGTGGGAGTCGTGGCTACACCTTC. Translated, it gives CASSLGGSRGYTF.

This clonotype was counted ten times or more. This chain uses TRBV2 with TRBJ2-7; no reliable D call. CDR1 and CDR2 (germline): SNHLY, FYNNEI. This CDR3 is 11 amino acids long. Trimming stripped 0 bases from V and 4 bases from J, with 1 base between. The CDR3 sequence is CASSEAYEQYF. Here the CDR3 DNA reads TGTGCCAGCAGTGAAGCATACGAGCAGTACTTC.

This clonotype occurred many times. The genes are TRBV29-1 and TRBJ2-2; D is unclear. The CDR3 is 12 residues long. V gave up 5 bases and J gave up 1 base, with 5 bases separating them. Germline CDR1 is SQVTM and CDR2 is ANQGSEA. DNA for the CDR3: TGCAGCGTTTCCCAGAACACCGGGGAGCTGTTTTTT. It specifies CSVSQNTGELFF.

This chain links TRBV4-2 with TRBJ2-1, with D unclear. V lost 4 bases, J lost 8 bases, and 12 bases lay in between. Per germline, CDR1 LGHNA and CDR2 YNFKEQ. This CDR3 is 13 amino acids long. The CDR3 here is CASSPPRVYEQFF. CDR3 sequence (DNA): TGTGCCAGCAGCCCTCCTAGGGTGTATGAGCAGTTCTTC.

This clonotype has at least ten counts. The rearrangement joins TRBV20-1 to TRBJ2-3, with 12 bases identical to TRBD2. The trim removed 0 bases at V and 2 bases at J, leaving 3 bases unmatched. The CDR3 loop spans 16 amino acids. Looked up from germline, CDR1 is DFQATT and CDR2 is SNEGSKA (reference sequence). CDR3 in amino acids: CSARDLAGGDTDTQYF. CDR3 bases: TGCAGTGCTAGAGATCTAGCGGGAGGGGACACAGATACGCAGTATTTT.

This clonotype was found many times. J is TRBJ2-3 and V is TRBV27; D is uncertain. Trimming pared 5 bases from V and 6 bases from J, leaving 21 bases between. CDR3 length equals 16 residues. Germline loops: CDR1 MNHEY, CDR2 SMNVEV (reference sequence). CDR3 in amino acids: CASSHIFLGPIDTQYF. CDR3 in DNA: TGTGCCAGCAGTCACATATTCCTAGGACCGATTGATACGCAGTATTTT.

The chain uses TRBV9 and TRBJ2-5, with TRBD1 matching 11 bases. Looked up from germline, CDR1 is SGDLS and CDR2 is YYNGEE. This CDR3 comprises 14 residues. V lost 3 bases, J lost 5 bases, and 3 bases stayed unmatched. The CDR3 spells CASSGTGGGETQYF. The CDR3 bases are TGTGCCAGCAGCGGGACAGGGGGCGGTGAGACCCAGTACTTC.